Listed below are T cell receptor beta chains from one sample, sequenced in a study of T cells in tumors after PD-1 blockade. Generated by immunoSEQ multiplex PCR, the TCRdb table keeps only in-frame clones and is missing some. The sample yields about 15,000 clones, approximately 73% seen once. This specimen consisted of tumor tissue, obtained after anti-PD-1 treatment. The receptors were gathered from a human donor with cutaneous squamous cell carcinoma. The CDR3 runs from the conserved cysteine through the conserved F or W. A D gene is named only where the DNA matches it firmly. The listing skips clone size in some rows; elsewhere it reads once, few, many or a size class.

J gene | V gene | D gene | clone size | CDR3 DNA | CDR3 protein
TRBJ1-1 | TRBV28 | - | - | TGTGCCAGCAACCCCCCGTCCAGCCTGGGCACTGAAGCTTTCTTT | CASNPPSSLGTEAFF
TRBJ1-1 | TRBV19 | - | few | TGTGCCAGTAGCCACCGGGACGGACCGAACACTGAAGCTTTCTTT | CASSHRDGPNTEAFF
TRBJ2-5 | TRBV27 | TRBD2 | - | TGTGCCAGCAGTTTTGCGAGCGGGAGGGTTATGATCCAAGAGACCCAGTACTTC | CASSFASGRVMIQETQYF
TRBJ1-6 | TRBV21-1 | - | - | TGTGCCAGCAGCAAAAGCGGGGGCCCAAATTCACCCCTCCACTTT | CASSKSGGPNSPLHF
TRBJ2-2 | TRBV5-8 | - | - | TGTGCCAGCAGCGTCTACAAAGGGGGGCTGTTTTTT | CASSVYKGGLFF
TRBJ2-2 | TRBV7-2 | - | few | TGTGCCAGCAGCTTAGGACTCGCGAACACCGGGGAGCTGTTTTTT | CASSLGLANTGELFF
TRBJ1-2 | TRBV5-4 | TRBD1 | - | TGTGCCAGCAGCTTGTTCTCCGACAGGGGGCATGGCTACACCTTC | CASSLFSDRGHGYTF
TRBJ1-2 | TRBV5-1 | TRBD1 | - | TGCGCCAGCAGCTTTGGGACAGGGGGCACTGCTAACTATGGCTACACCTTC | CASSFGTGGTANYGYTF
TRBJ2-5 | TRBV29-1 | TRBD1 | - | TGCAGCGCTATTGGACAGGGGGCAGGGGAGACCCAGTACTTC | CSAIGQGAGETQYF
TRBJ1-4 | TRBV6-1 | TRBD1 | - | TGTGCCAGCAGTGAAGAGGGGGCGACTAATGAAAAACTGTTTTTT | CASSEEGATNEKLFF
TRBJ2-2 | TRBV28 | TRBD1 | - | TGTGCCAGCACCTTTATGGGGCCGGGACAGGGGGCCCCAGGCACCGGGGAGCTGTTTTTT | CASTFMGPGQGAPGTGELFF
TRBJ2-3 | TRBV9 | - | once | TGTGCCAGCAGCACTACCGGGACTGAAACAGATACGCAGTATTTT | CASSTTGTETDTQYF
TRBJ2-7 | TRBV5-1 | - | - | TGCGCCAGCAGCTTGGATCGCAGGGCCTCCTACGAGCAGTACTTC | CASSLDRRASYEQYF
TRBJ1-1 | TRBV5-1 | - | - | TGCGCCAGCAGCTTGGCCTATGGGGCGGACGAAGCTTTCTTT | CASSLAYGADEAFF
TRBJ2-3 | TRBV15 | TRBD2 | - | TGTGCCACCAGCAGAGGGGCTGGGGGGGTTGCAGATACGCAGTATTTT | CATSRGAGGVADTQYF
TRBJ2-7 | TRBV27 | TRBD1 | - | TGTGCCAGCAGTCCGGGACAGGGGAACCCTCCCTACGAGCAGTACTTC | CASSPGQGNPPYEQYF
TRBJ2-5 | TRBV5-4 | - | - | TGTGCCAGCAGCTTGAGGGATGGAGAGACCCAGTACTTC | CASSLRDGETQYF
TRBJ2-1 | TRBV3-1/TRBV3-2 | TRBD2 | - | TGTGCCAGCAGCCAGGCCTCTAGCGGGGGGGCCTATGAGCAGTTCTTC | CASSQASSGGAYEQFF
TRBJ1-4 | TRBV7-2 | - | - | TGTGCCAGCAGCTTTGGGACAACTAATGAAAAACTGTTTTTT | CASSFGTTNEKLFF
TRBJ2-1 | TRBV7-3 | TRBD2 | - | TGTGCCAGCAGCTTAACGTCTAGCGGGCAGCTTGTCAATGAGCAGTTCTTC | CASSLTSSGQLVNEQFF
TRBJ2-4 | TRBV5-4 | TRBD1 | - | TGTGCCAGCAGCAAGATGGACAGGGGCCAAAACATTCAGTACTTC | CASSKMDRGQNIQYF
TRBJ1-4 | TRBV5-4 | - | - | TGTGCCAGCAGCCTAAAACTAGACACGAAGAATGAAAAACTGTTTTTT | CASSLKLDTKNEKLFF